These 12 T cell receptor beta chains share one sample of origin, sequenced in a study of T and B cells in COVID-19 patients. BIOMED2 TRB-A/B primer pools were used in multiplex TRB PCR. TCRdb called the multiplex PCR reads again in MiXCR, with one record for every CDR3 protein. The table lists 18,000 or so distinct CDR3 sequences, just over 35% of them singletons, with about 17% in the top ten. Each TRB amplification used roughly 240-550 ng of genomic DNA from blood. The sequenced sample was blood. All receptors come from a human donor with active COVID-19.

V and J are TRBV7-2 and TRBJ2-3, with 13 bases identical to TRBD2. The CDR3 spans 14 residues. J lost 9 bases, V lost 10 bases, and 10 bases had no gene match. Germline V CDR1 and CDR2: SGHTA, FQGNSA. The CDR3 region is CAIRLAGGVWTQYF. The CDR3 DNA reads TGTGCCATCAGACTAGCGGGGGGAGTCTGGACGCAGTATTTT.

The V call is TRBV7-2, the J call TRBJ2-3; D unresolved. The CDR3 is 11 residues long. V was cut by 7 bases and J by 4 bases, with 6 bases left in between. CDR1 SGHTA and CDR2 FQGNSA come from the germline V gene. Here the CDR3 DNA reads TGTGCCAGCACCCAGGCAGATACGCAGTATTTT. Amino acid sequence: CASTQADTQYF.

The rearrangement links TRBV18 to TRBJ1-5; D not resolved. V was trimmed by 6 bases and J by 2 bases, leaving 11 bases between them. This CDR3 has 14 amino acids. Germline CDR1 reads KGHSH; CDR2 reads LQKENI. CDR3 in DNA: TGTGCCAGCTCCCGGGCAGCGGGCAATCAGCCCCAGCATTTT. It codes for CASSRAAGNQPQHF.

V usage is TRBV15 and J usage is TRBJ1-1; 8 positions agree with TRBD1. The germline gives CDR1 LNHNV, CDR2 YYDKDF (reference sequence). Trimming removed 5 bases from V and 1 base from J; junction bases left unmatched: 3. The CDR3 spans 14 residues. The CDR3, as DNA: TGTGCCACCAGCTCAGACAGGGGGAACACTGAAGCTTTCTTT. Translation: CATSSDRGNTEAFF.

The chain recombines TRBV15 with TRBJ1-1, with 9 bases that match TRBD1. V shed 0 bases, J shed 4 bases, and the junction held 6 bases outside the gene matches. CDR1 and CDR2 (germline): LNHNV, YYDKDF (reference sequence). CDR3 length: 16 amino acids. In nucleotides, the CDR3 is TGTGCCACCAGCAGAGACGGGGGGGACAGGGCCACTGAAGCTTTCTTT. This gives the protein CATSRDGGDRATEAFF.

In its sample, this clonotype is medium-sized (0.01 to 0.1%). The CDR3 DNA sequence: TGCAGCGTTGGGACAGGGGGCAGCTACACCTTC. This gives the protein CSVGTGGSYTF. The rearrangement links TRBV29-1 to TRBJ1-2; the match to TRBD1 covers 11 bases. Germline values: CDR1 SQVTM, CDR2 ANQGSEA. With 4 bases clipped from V and 9 bases from J, the junction kept 1 base outside the gene matches. This CDR3 region has 11 residues.

V is TRBV12-3 or TRBV12-4 and J is TRBJ2-7; TRBD1 or TRBD2 may be the D gene (6 bases each). V lost 5 bases, J lost 1 base, and 21 bases lay in between. The CDR3 has 17 amino acids. DNA of the CDR3: TGTGCCAGCAGTCCAGAAACACATGGGGGGCAGTCCTACGAGCAGTACTTC. Translation gives CASSPETHGGQSYEQYF.

Regarding this clonotype: Just one base apart from a much larger clone, this may be a read error. The chain joins TRBV19 to TRBJ2-3; the D gene is possibly TRBD2 (6 bases). The CDR3 is 14 residues long. Germline values: CDR1 LNHDA, CDR2 SQIVND (reference sequence). CDR3: CASSLGGGTYTQYF. DNA of the CDR3: TGTGCCAGTAGTTTGGGGGGTGGCACATATACGCAGTATTTT.

The genes are TRBV6-2 or TRBV6-3 and TRBJ2-2; D tentatively reads TRBD1 or TRBD2 (6 bases each). The V and J ends lost 8 bases and 7 bases respectively, with 32 bases between them. Germline CDR1 is MNHEY and CDR2 is SVGEGT. There are 19 residues in the CDR3. The CDR3 sequence is CASSSLPRGGPGEDGELFF. The CDR3 nucleotides read TGTGCCAGCTCCTCGCTCCCTCGTGGGGGCCCAGGGGAGGACGGGGAGCTGTTTTTT.

Ten or more counts support this clonotype. The rearrangement joins TRBV19 to TRBJ2-2; D call uncertain. Trimming cost V 8 bases and J 6 bases, with 4 bases left between them. Germline CDR1 reads LNHDA; CDR2 reads SQIVND (reference sequence). CDR3 length equals 10 residues. In nucleotides, the CDR3 is TGTGCCAGTCGGGCCGGGGAGCTGTTTTTT. Its translation is CASRAGELFF. The variable domain in full, completed from reference TRBV19 and TRBJ2-2, reads DGGITQSPKYLFRKEGQNVTLSCEQNLNHDAMYWYRQDPGQGLRLIYYSQIVNDFQKGDIAEGYSVSREKKESFPLTVTSAQKNPTAFYLCASRAGELFFGEGSRLTVL.

This clonotype is classed as medium-sized. This sequence joins TRBV19 and TRBJ2-2, with D possibly TRBD1 on 6 matching bases. CDR3 length: 16 residues. CDR1 and CDR2 from the germline V gene are LNHDA and SQIVND (reference sequence). Trimming removed 3 bases from V and 4 bases from J, with 15 bases in between. The CDR3 spells CASSMSYGQSTGELFF. The CDR3 coding sequence is TGTGCCAGTAGTATGTCCTACGGACAGTCCACCGGGGAGCTGTTTTTT.

In the case of this clonotype: One base away lies a much larger clone, so this may be a sequencing read error. Since the CDR3 does not end with the conserved phenylalanine or tryptophan, this likely comes from a read error. V is TRBV19 and J is TRBJ2-7; perhaps TRBD1 as D (7 bases). V lost 5 bases, J lost 4 bases, and 15 bases lay in between. The V gene's germline CDR1 is LNHDA and CDR2 SQIVND (reference sequence). The CDR3 extends over 14 amino acids. The CDR3 sequence: CASSETGEVYEQYS. For the CDR3, the DNA is TGTGCCAGTAGTGAAACAGGGGAGGTGTACGAGCAGTACTCC.